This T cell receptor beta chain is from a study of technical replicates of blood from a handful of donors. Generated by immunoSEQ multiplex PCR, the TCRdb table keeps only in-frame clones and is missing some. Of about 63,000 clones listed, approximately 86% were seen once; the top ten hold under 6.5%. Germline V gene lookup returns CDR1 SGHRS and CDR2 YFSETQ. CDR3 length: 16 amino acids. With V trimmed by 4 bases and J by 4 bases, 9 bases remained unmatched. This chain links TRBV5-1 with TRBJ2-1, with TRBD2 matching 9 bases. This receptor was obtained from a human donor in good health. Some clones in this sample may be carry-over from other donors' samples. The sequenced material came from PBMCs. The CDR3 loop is CASSLYLAGRYNEQFF. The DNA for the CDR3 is TGCGCCAGCAGCCTCTATCTAGCGGGAAGGTACAATGAGCAGTTCTTC.